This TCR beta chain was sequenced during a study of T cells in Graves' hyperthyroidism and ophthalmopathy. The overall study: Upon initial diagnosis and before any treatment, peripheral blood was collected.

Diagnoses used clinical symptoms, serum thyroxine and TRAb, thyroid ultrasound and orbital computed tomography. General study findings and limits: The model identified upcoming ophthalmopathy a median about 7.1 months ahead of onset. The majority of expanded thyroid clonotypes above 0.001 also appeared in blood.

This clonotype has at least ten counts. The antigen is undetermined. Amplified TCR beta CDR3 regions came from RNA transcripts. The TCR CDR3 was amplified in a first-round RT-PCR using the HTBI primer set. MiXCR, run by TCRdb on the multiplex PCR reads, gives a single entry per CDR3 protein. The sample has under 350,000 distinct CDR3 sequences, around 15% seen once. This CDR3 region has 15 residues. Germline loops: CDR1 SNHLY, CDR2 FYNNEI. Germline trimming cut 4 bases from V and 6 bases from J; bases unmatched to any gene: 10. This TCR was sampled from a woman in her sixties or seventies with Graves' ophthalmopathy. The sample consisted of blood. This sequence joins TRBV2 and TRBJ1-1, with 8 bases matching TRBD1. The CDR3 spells CASSGQGTSVSEAFF. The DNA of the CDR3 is TGTGCCAGCAGTGGACAGGGGACTTCGGTATCTGAAGCTTTCTTT.